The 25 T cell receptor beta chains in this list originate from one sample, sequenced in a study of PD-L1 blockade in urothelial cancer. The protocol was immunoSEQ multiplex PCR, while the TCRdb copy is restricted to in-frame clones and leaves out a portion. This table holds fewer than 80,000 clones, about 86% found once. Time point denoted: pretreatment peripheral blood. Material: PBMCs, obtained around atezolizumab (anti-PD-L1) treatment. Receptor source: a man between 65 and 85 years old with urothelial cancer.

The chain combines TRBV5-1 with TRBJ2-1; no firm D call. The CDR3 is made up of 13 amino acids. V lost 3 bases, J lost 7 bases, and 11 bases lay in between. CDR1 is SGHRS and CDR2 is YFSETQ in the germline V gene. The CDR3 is CASSSPTLNEQFF. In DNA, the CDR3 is TGCGCCAGCAGCTCCCCCACTCTTAATGAGCAGTTCTTC.

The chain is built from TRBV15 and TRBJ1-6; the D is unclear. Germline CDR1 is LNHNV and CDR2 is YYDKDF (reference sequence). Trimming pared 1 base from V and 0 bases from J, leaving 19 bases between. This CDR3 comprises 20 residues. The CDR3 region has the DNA TGTGCCACCAGCAGAGCGAGACGGGGAGATCTTAGCTCCTATAATTCACCCCTCCACTTT. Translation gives CATSRARRGDLSSYNSPLHF. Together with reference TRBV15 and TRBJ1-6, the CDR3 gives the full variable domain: DAMVIQNPRYQVTQFGKPVTLSCSQTLNHNVMYWYQQKSSQAPKLLFHYYDKDFNNEADTPDNFQSRRPNTSFCFLDIRSPGLGDTAMYLCATSRARRGDLSSYNSPLHFGNGTRLTVT.

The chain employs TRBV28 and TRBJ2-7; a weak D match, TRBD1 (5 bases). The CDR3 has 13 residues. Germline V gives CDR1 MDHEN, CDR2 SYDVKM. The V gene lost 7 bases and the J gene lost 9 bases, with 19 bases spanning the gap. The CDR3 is CASTIPDSRAQYF. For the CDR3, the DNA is TGTGCCAGCACCATACCCGACAGTCGCGCGCAGTACTTC.

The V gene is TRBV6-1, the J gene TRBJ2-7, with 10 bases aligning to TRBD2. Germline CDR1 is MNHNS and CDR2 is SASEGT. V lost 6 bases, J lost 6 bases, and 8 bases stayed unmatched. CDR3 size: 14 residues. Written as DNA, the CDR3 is TGTGCCAGCAGCGGGTTATGGACTAGCGGCGAGCAGTACTTC. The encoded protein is CASSGLWTSGEQYF.

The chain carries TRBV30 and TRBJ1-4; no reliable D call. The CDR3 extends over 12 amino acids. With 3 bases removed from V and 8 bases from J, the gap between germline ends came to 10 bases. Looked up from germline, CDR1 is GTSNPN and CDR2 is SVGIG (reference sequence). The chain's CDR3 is CAWRPREEKLFF. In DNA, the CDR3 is TGTGCCTGGAGACCACGGGAGGAAAAACTGTTTTTT.

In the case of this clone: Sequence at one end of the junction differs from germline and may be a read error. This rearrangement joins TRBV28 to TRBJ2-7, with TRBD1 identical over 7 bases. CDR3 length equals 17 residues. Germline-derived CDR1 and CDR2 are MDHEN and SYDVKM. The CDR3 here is CASSPTFGTERSDEQYF. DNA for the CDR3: TGTGCCAGCAGTCCCACTTTTGGGACAGAACGCTCCGACGAGCAGTACTTC.

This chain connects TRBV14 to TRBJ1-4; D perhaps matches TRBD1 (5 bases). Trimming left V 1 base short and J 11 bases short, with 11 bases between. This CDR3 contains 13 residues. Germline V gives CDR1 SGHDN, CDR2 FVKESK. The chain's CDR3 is CASSQGPGKKLFF. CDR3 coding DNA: TGTGCCAGCAGCCAAGGGCCAGGGAAGAAACTGTTTTTT.

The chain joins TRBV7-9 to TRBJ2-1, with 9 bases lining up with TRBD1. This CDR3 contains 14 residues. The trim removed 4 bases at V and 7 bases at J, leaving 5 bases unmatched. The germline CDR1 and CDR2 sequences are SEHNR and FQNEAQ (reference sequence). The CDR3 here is CASSYSGTGNEQFF. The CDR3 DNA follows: TGTGCCAGCAGCTATTCCGGGACAGGGAATGAGCAGTTCTTC.

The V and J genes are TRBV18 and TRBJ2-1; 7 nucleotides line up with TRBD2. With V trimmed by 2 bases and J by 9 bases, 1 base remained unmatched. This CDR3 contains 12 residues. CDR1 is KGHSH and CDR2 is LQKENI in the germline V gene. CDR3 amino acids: CASSPGGVEQFF. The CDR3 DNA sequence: TGTGCCAGCTCACCAGGGGGGGTTGAGCAGTTCTTC.

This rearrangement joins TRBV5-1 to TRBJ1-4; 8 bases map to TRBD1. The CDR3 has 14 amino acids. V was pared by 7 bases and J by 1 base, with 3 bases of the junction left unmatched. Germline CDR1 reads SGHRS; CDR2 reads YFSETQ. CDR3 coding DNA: TGCGCCAGCTCTACAGGGGGAACTAATGAAAAACTGTTTTTT. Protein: CASSTGGTNEKLFF.

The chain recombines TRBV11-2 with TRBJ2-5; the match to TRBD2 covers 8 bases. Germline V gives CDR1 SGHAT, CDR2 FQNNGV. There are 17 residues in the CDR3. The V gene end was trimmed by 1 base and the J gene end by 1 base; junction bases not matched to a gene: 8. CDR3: CASSLGATGTSQETQYF. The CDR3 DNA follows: TGTGCCAGCAGCTTAGGGGCCACCGGGACTAGCCAAGAGACCCAGTACTTC.

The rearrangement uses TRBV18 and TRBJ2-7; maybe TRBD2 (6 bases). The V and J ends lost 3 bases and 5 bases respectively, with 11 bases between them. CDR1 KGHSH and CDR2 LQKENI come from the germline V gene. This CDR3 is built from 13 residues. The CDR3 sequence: CASSPGWEDEQYF. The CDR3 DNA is TGTGCCAGCTCACCGGGCTGGGAGGACGAGCAGTACTTC. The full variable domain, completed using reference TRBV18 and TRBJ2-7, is NAGVMQNPRHLVRRRGQEARLRCSPMKGHSHVYWYRQLPEEGLKFMVYLQKENIIDESGMPKERFSAEFPKEGPSILRIQQVVRGDSAAYFCASSPGWEDEQYFGPGTRLTVT.

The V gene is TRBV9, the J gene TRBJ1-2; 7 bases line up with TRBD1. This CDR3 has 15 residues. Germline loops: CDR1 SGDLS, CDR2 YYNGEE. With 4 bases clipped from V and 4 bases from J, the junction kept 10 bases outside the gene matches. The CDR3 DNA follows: TGTGCCAGCAGCTCACTAACCCAGGGGGGCTATGGCTACACCTTC. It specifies CASSSLTQGGYGYTF. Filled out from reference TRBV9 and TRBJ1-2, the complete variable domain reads DSGVTQTPKHLITATGQRVTLRCSPRSGDLSVYWYQQSLDQGLQFLIQYYNGEERAKGNILERFSAQQFPDLHSELNLSSLELGDSALYFCASSSLTQGGYGYTFGSGTRLTVV.

The CDR3 spells CASSSTGGPYEQYF. The CDR3 DNA reads as TGTGCCAGCTCATCGACAGGGGGTCCCTACGAGCAGTACTTC. The chain employs TRBV18 and TRBJ2-7; 9 nucleotides agree with TRBD1. Germline V lookup: CDR1 KGHSH, CDR2 LQKENI. J gave up 2 bases and V 5 bases, and 4 bases lay outside the gene matches. The CDR3 has 14 residues. The full variable domain, with the rest looked up from reference TRBV18 and TRBJ2-7, is NAGVMQNPRHLVRRRGQEARLRCSPMKGHSHVYWYRQLPEEGLKFMVYLQKENIIDESGMPKERFSAEFPKEGPSILRIQQVVRGDSAAYFCASSSTGGPYEQYFGPGTRLTVT.

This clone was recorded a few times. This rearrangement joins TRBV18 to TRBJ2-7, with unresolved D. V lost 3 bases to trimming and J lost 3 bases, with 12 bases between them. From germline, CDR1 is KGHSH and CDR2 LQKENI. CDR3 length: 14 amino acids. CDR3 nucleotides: TGTGCCAGCTCACCTGGGTTCCAGGACTACGAGCAGTACTTC. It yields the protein CASSPGFQDYEQYF.

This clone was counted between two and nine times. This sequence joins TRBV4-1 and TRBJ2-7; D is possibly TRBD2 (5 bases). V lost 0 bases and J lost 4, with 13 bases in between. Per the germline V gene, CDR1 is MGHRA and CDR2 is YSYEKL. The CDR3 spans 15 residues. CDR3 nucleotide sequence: TGCGCCAGCAGCCAAGAATTCGGGATCGTATACGAGCAGTACTTC. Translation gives CASSQEFGIVYEQYF.

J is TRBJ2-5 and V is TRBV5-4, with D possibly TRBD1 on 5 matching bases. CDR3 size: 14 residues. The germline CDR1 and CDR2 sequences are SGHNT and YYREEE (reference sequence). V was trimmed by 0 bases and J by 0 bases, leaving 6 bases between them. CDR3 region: CASSLDRYQETQYF. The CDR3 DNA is TGTGCCAGCAGCTTGGACAGGTACCAAGAGACCCAGTACTTC.

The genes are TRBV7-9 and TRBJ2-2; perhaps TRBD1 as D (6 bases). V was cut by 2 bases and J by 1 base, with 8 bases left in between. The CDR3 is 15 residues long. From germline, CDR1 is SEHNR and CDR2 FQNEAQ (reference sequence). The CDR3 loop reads CASSLQGLNTGELFF. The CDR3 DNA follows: TGTGCCAGCAGCTTACAGGGGTTGAACACCGGGGAGCTGTTTTTT.

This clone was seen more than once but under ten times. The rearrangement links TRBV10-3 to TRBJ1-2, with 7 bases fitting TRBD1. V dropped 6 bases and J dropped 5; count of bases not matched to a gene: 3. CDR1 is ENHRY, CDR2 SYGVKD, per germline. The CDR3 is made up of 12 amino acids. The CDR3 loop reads CAISVQGYGYTF. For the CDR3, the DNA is TGTGCCATCAGCGTACAGGGGTATGGCTACACCTTC.

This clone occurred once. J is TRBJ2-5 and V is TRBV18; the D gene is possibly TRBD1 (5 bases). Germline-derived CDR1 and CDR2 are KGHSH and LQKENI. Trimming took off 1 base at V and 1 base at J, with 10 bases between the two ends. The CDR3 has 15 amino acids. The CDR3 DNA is TGTGCCAGCTCACCACAATCAGGGTCCCAAGAGACCCAGTACTTC. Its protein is CASSPQSGSQETQYF. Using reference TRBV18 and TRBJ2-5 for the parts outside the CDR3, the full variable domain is NAGVMQNPRHLVRRRGQEARLRCSPMKGHSHVYWYRQLPEEGLKFMVYLQKENIIDESGMPKERFSAEFPKEGPSILRIQQVVRGDSAAYFCASSPQSGSQETQYFGPGTRLLVL.

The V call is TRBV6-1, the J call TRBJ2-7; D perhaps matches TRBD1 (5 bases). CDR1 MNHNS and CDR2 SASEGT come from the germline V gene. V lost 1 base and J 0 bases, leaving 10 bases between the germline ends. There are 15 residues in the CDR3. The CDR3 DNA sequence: TGTGCCAGCAGTGAAGGGAGACAGAGCTCCTACGAGCAGTACTTC. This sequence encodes CASSEGRQSSYEQYF.

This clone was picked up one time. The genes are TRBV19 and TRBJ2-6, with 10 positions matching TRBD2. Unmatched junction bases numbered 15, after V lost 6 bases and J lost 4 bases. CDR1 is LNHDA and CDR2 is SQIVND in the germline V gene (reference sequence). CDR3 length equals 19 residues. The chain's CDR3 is CASSLWGLAGESGANVLTF. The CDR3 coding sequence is TGTGCCAGTAGCTTGTGGGGGCTAGCGGGAGAGTCCGGGGCCAACGTCCTGACTTTC.

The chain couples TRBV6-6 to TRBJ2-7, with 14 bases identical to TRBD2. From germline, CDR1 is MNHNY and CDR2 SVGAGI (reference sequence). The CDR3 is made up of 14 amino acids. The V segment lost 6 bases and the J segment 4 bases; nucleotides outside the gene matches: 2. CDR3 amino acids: CASRGLAGAYEQYF. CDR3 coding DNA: TGTGCCAGCAGGGGACTAGCGGGAGCGTACGAGCAGTACTTC.

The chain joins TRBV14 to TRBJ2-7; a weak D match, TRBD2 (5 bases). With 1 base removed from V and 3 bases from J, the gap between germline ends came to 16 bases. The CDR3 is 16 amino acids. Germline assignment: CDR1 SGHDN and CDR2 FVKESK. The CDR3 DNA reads TGTGCCAGCAGCCAAGCAGGACTCACCGCGGGCTACGAGCAGTACTTC. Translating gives CASSQAGLTAGYEQYF.

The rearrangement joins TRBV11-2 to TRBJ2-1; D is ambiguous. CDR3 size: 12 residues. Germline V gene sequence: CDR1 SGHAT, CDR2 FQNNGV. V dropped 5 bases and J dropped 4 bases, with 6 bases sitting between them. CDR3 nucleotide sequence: TGTGCCAGCAGCCGCGGTTACAATGAGCAGTTCTTC. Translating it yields CASSRGYNEQFF. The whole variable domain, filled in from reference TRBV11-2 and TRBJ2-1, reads EAGVAQSPRYKIIEKRQSVAFWCNPISGHATLYWYQQILGQGPKLLIQFQNNGVVDDSQLPKDRFSAERLKGVDSTLKIQPAKLEDSAVYLCASSRGYNEQFFGPGTRLTVL.